A single sample is the source of the 5 T cell receptor beta chains below, sequenced in a study of brain T cells in children with intractable seizures. The repertoire was sequenced with immunoSEQ multiplex PCR; TCRdb's copy has only in-frame clones and lacks some. The sample has some 64,000 clones, around 95% seen once. The sample in question was peripheral blood, obtained at surgery. The receptors originated from a boy under two years old with focal cortical dysplasia and intractable seizures.

The rearrangement uses TRBV3-1 (or the pseudogene TRBV3-2) and TRBJ2-1; 9 bases match TRBD1. CDR3 length equals 14 residues. Per the germline V gene, CDR1 is LGHDT and CDR2 is YNNKEL (reference sequence). J lost 8 bases, V lost 4 bases, and 6 bases had no gene match. CDR3 sequence (DNA): TGTGCCAGCAGCCCAACAGGGGGCAGGGATGAGCAGTTCTTC. This translates into CASSPTGGRDEQFF.

V gene TRBV6-2 or TRBV6-3 combines with J gene TRBJ1-1; D not certain. Trimming stripped 3 bases from V and 5 bases from J, with 13 bases between. The germline gives CDR1 MNHEY, CDR2 SVGEGT. The CDR3 is 14 residues long. CDR3 nucleotides: TGTGCCAGCAGTTATGGGGTATTTGGGACTGAAGCTTTCTTT. Its protein product is CASSYGVFGTEAFF.

The chain has TRBV10-3 and TRBJ2-2; D is ambiguous. CDR3 length: 16 residues. From germline, CDR1 is ENHRY and CDR2 SYGVKD. Trimming removed 2 bases at V and 4 bases at J, with 14 bases between. CDR3 amino acids: CAISESSVESTGELFF. CDR3 bases: TGTGCCATCAGTGAGAGTTCGGTCGAGAGCACCGGGGAGCTGTTTTTT.

The CDR3 here is CASSLLTANSGNTIYF. CDR3 DNA sequence: TGCGCCAGCAGCTTGCTGACAGCCAACTCTGGAAACACCATATATTTT. This chain uses TRBV5-1 with TRBJ1-3; weak D call: TRBD1 (5 bases). Germline CDR1 reads SGHRS; CDR2 reads YFSETQ. V was clipped by 1 base and J by 0 bases, with 11 bases between them. The CDR3 totals 16 residues.

The rearrangement uses TRBV6-5 and TRBJ2-2; a possible D gene is TRBD1 (6 bases). The V end was cut by 5 bases, the J end by 0 bases, with 10 bases between. Germline V CDR1 and CDR2: MNHEY, SVGAGI. CDR3 size: 15 residues. DNA of the CDR3: TGTGCCAGCAGTCCTAGGACAGCGAACACCGGGGAGCTGTTTTTT. Residues: CASSPRTANTGELFF.